The 25 T cell receptor beta chains in this list originate from one sample, sequenced in a study of blood T cell repertoires in COVID-19. TCRdb's table, derived via immunoSEQ multiplex PCR, lists solely in-frame clones and lacks some. The table has roughly 200,000 clones, 80% seen once. The sequencing input was peripheral blood. These receptors came from a man in his fifties or sixties with acute or convalescent COVID-19.

The V gene is TRBV6-5, the J gene TRBJ2-1, with 8 bases identical to TRBD1. There are 13 residues in the CDR3. Per the germline V gene, CDR1 is MNHEY and CDR2 is SVGAGI. With V trimmed by 4 bases and J by 5 bases, 1 base remained unmatched. CDR3 amino acids: CASSSDRDNEQFF. The CDR3 DNA is TGTGCCAGCAGTTCGGACAGGGACAATGAGCAGTTCTTC.

V is TRBV7-9 and J is TRBJ2-7; the match to TRBD1 covers 9 bases. Unmatched junction bases numbered 6, after V lost 4 bases and J lost 2 bases. Germline loops: CDR1 SEHNR, CDR2 FQNEAQ (reference sequence). CDR3 size: 15 residues. In DNA form, the CDR3 reads TGTGCCAGCAGCTCAGGACAGGGGTTAACCTACGAGCAGTACTTC. This translates into CASSSGQGLTYEQYF.

The rearrangement links TRBV2 to TRBJ1-2, with D maybe TRBD1 (6 bases). The CDR3 consists of 14 residues. Germline V lookup: CDR1 SNHLY, CDR2 FYNNEI. Between the trimmed V and J ends, which lost 2 bases and 5 bases, there was a span of 12 bases. The CDR3 reads CASSEFAGEYGYTF. The CDR3 DNA follows: TGTGCCAGCAGTGAATTCGCAGGGGAATATGGCTACACCTTC.

This clone has just a few counts. The rearrangement uses TRBV12-3 or TRBV12-4 and TRBJ2-5; D call uncertain. The CDR3 is 13 residues long. Trimming cost V 1 base and J 4 bases, with 7 bases left between them. The CDR3 sequence: CASSLGSVETQYF. CDR3 coding DNA: TGTGCCAGCAGTTTAGGCAGCGTAGAGACCCAGTACTTC.

The gene calls are TRBV7-2 and TRBJ1-5; weak D call: TRBD1 (5 bases). The germline V and J ends were trimmed by 4 bases and 7 bases, with 14 bases remaining between them. The CDR3 contains 14 residues. Germline loops: CDR1 SGHTA, CDR2 FQGNSA. CDR3 nucleotides: TGTGCCAGCAGCTCTCCGGGGAGGGGACAGCCCCAGCATTTT. Translated: CASSSPGRGQPQHF.

The chain carries TRBV4-1 and TRBJ1-1; tentative D call: TRBD1 (5 bases). Trimming left V 1 base short and J 1 base short, with 10 bases between. CDR1 MGHRA and CDR2 YSYEKL come from the germline V gene. This CDR3 region has 15 residues. CDR3 nucleotide sequence: TGCGCCAGCAGCCAAGGGGGGGGTGGGAACACTGAAGCTTTCTTT. This encodes CASSQGGGGNTEAFF.

This chain connects TRBV29-1 to TRBJ2-5; D is perhaps TRBD1 (6 bases). Germline V gene lookup returns CDR1 SQVTM and CDR2 ANQGSEA. This CDR3 has 12 amino acids. With 6 bases removed from V and 1 base from J, the gap between germline ends came to 9 bases. CDR3 region: CSVAGAQETQYF. CDR3 nucleotides: TGCAGCGTCGCAGGGGCCCAAGAGACCCAGTACTTC. The full variable domain, with the rest looked up from reference TRBV29-1 and TRBJ2-5, is SAVISQKPSRDICQRGTSLTIQCQVDSQVTMMFWYRQQPGQSLTLIATANQGSEATYESGFVIDKFPISRPNLTFSTLTVSNMSPEDSSIYLCSVAGAQETQYFGPGTRLLVL.

CDR3 sequence: CSASSGGRINEQFF. CDR3 nucleotide sequence: TGCAGTGCTAGTAGCGGGGGGAGGATTAATGAGCAGTTCTTC. V usage is TRBV20-1 and J usage is TRBJ2-1; TRBD2 aligns across 10 bases. This CDR3 comprises 14 residues. Germline V CDR1 and CDR2: DFQATT, SNEGSKA (reference sequence). The trim removed 3 bases at V and 7 bases at J, leaving 6 bases unmatched.

This clone was recorded once. Different DNA sequences within this sample yield the same CDR3. The V call is TRBV7-2, the J call TRBJ1-5, with 8 positions matching TRBD1. The CDR3 runs to 13 residues. Germline CDR1 is SGHTA and CDR2 is FQGNSA. The V and J ends lost 5 bases and 7 bases, in that order; junction bases with no gene match: 4. CDR3 region: CASSLDREQPQHF. CDR3 nucleotides: TGTGCCAGCAGCCTGGACAGGGAGCAGCCCCAGCATTTT.

CDR3 protein: CASRAGTGGGGIQYF. In nucleotides, the CDR3 is TGTGCCAGCAGAGCCGGGACAGGAGGCGGAGGAATTCAGTACTTC. This chain links TRBV7-2 with TRBJ2-4; 8 bases agree with TRBD1. The V gene's germline CDR1 is SGHTA and CDR2 FQGNSA. The CDR3 consists of 15 residues. V was clipped by 6 bases and J by 10 bases; unmatched bases: 14.

This chain connects TRBV4-1 to TRBJ1-2; 8 bases map to TRBD1. The J segment lost 7 bases and the V segment lost 0 bases, leaving 1 base of the junction unmatched. In germline, CDR1 is MGHRA, CDR2 YSYEKL. CDR3 length: 13 amino acids. CDR3 sequence: CASSQDTGGGYTF. The CDR3 DNA reads as TGCGCCAGCAGCCAAGATACAGGGGGTGGCTACACCTTC.

V and J are TRBV7-9 and TRBJ2-7, with D perhaps matching TRBD1 (6 bases). This CDR3 contains 13 residues. CDR1 SEHNR and CDR2 FQNEAQ come from the germline V gene (reference sequence). The germline V and J ends were trimmed by 7 bases and 0 bases, with 10 bases remaining between them. The CDR3 DNA is TGTGCCAGCACAGGGGTGAGCTCCTACGAGCAGTACTTC. Encoded protein: CASTGVSSYEQYF.

J is TRBJ2-1 and V is TRBV4-3; 11 nucleotides line up with TRBD2. CDR1 LGHNA and CDR2 YSLEER come from the germline V gene. With V trimmed by 1 base and J by 7 bases, 9 bases remained unmatched. The CDR3 covers 17 residues. The CDR3 loop reads CASSQVVAGGPKNEQFF. CDR3 DNA sequence: TGCGCCAGCAGCCAAGTGGTAGCGGGGGGGCCGAAGAATGAGCAGTTCTTC.

This chain joins TRBV7-7 and TRBJ2-2; 8 bases are shared with TRBD1. The CDR3 covers 14 residues. CDR1 is SSHAT, CDR2 FNYEAQ, per germline (reference sequence). J lost 6 bases, V lost 5 bases, and 5 bases had no gene match. The CDR3 coding sequence is TGTGCCAGCAGCGCCGACAGGGGATCCGGGGAGCTGTTTTTT. This gives the protein CASSADRGSGELFF.

The chain combines TRBV10-3 with TRBJ2-3; D gene ambiguous. The CDR3 length is 13 residues. The germline gives CDR1 ENHRY, CDR2 SYGVKD. V was shortened by 7 bases and J by 6 bases, with 14 bases between the two germline ends. CDR3 loop: CAIKEALVDTQYF. Here the CDR3 DNA reads TGTGCCATCAAAGAGGCGTTAGTCGATACGCAGTATTTT.

The V gene is TRBV2, the J gene TRBJ1-6, with a possible D match to TRBD1 (6 bases). Between the trimmed V and J ends, which lost 8 bases and 4 bases, there was a span of 18 bases. Germline CDR1 SNHLY, CDR2 FYNNEI. The CDR3 consists of 16 residues. The CDR3 nucleotides read TGTGCCAGCTCGCAGGGGTCAATGGCATATAATTCACCCCTCCACTTT. Its protein is CASSQGSMAYNSPLHF.

This clone was seen a handful of times. The chain couples TRBV6-7 to TRBJ1-5; D possibly corresponds to TRBD1 (6 bases). TRBV6-7 qualifies as an ORF whose function is uncertain. The germline V and J ends were trimmed by 2 bases and 4 bases, with 18 bases remaining between them. This CDR3 comprises 17 residues. The CDR3 is CASSYPSDRSSNQPQHF. For the CDR3, the DNA is TGTGCCAGCAGTTACCCTTCCGACAGGAGCTCTAATCAGCCCCAGCATTTT.

This chain links TRBV2 with TRBJ1-6; D is possibly TRBD1 (5 bases). The CDR3 covers 13 residues. Per the germline V gene, CDR1 is SNHLY and CDR2 is FYNNEI. V was cut by 10 bases and J by 10 bases, with 17 bases left in between. CDR3 DNA: TGTGCCACCTCCAGGGAAGAAGCATCACCCCTCCACTTT. Translation: CATSREEASPLHF. The variable domain in full, with the rest retrieved from reference TRBV2 and TRBJ1-6, is EPEVTQTPSHQVTQMGQEVILRCVPISNHLYFYWYRQILGQKVEFLVSFYNNEISEKSEIFDDQFSVERPDGSNFTLKIRSTKLEDSAMYFCATSREEASPLHFGNGTRLTVT.

The V gene is TRBV12-5, the J gene TRBJ2-1, with 8 bases identical to TRBD1. The CDR3 contains 18 residues. CDR1 and CDR2 (germline): LGHNT, FRNRAP. V lost 0 bases to trimming and J lost 7 bases; unmatched junction nucleotides: 14. Here the CDR3 reads CASGLVLDGTGIVNEQFF. The CDR3 nucleotides are TGTGCTAGTGGTTTGGTACTTGACGGGACAGGTATCGTGAATGAGCAGTTCTTC.

The rearrangement uses TRBV29-1 and TRBJ1-3; no clear D. The CDR3 loop spans 14 amino acids. Between the trimmed V and J ends, which lost 4 bases and 7 bases, there was a span of 17 bases. CDR1 SQVTM and CDR2 ANQGSEA come from the germline V gene. CDR3 sequence: CSVGQPGRGNTIYF. The DNA of the CDR3 is TGCAGCGTTGGGCAACCGGGCCGAGGGAACACCATATATTTT.

This chain joins TRBV15 and TRBJ2-2; 8 bases line up with TRBD1. This CDR3 region has 15 residues. Losses at the gene ends were 1 base for V and 6 bases for J; bases not matched to a gene: 4. The V gene's germline CDR1 is LNHNV and CDR2 YYDKDF (reference sequence). Here the CDR3 DNA reads TGTGCCACCAGCAGAGGGACAGGGTATCCCGGGGAGCTGTTTTTT. Translated: CATSRGTGYPGELFF.

The chain combines TRBV10-3 with TRBJ2-3; the D gene is possibly TRBD2 (5 bases). Germline loops: CDR1 ENHRY, CDR2 SYGVKD. The CDR3 consists of 13 residues. The V end was cut by 10 bases, the J end by 0 bases, with 11 bases between. The DNA of the CDR3 is TGTGCCACCTATGAGGGTAGCACAGATACGCAGTATTTT. This sequence encodes CATYEGSTDTQYF.

This clone was recorded once. This rearrangement joins TRBV11-2 to TRBJ2-1, with 7 bases identical to TRBD2. The CDR3 has 15 amino acids. Germline V gene data show CDR1 as SGHAT and CDR2 as FQNNGV. The J segment lost 4 bases and the V segment lost 3 bases, leaving 6 bases of the junction unmatched. For the CDR3, the DNA is TGTGCCAGCAGCTTTGGGCTAGCGGATTACAATGAGCAGTTCTTC. It yields the protein CASSFGLADYNEQFF.

The rearrangement joins TRBV10-3 to TRBJ1-2, with 7 bases fitting TRBD1. The CDR3 runs to 16 residues. V was pared by 2 bases and J by 4 bases, with 10 bases of the junction left unmatched. Looked up from germline, CDR1 is ENHRY and CDR2 is SYGVKD. The chain's CDR3 is CAISELRQGTFYGYTF. The CDR3 coding sequence is TGTGCCATCAGTGAGCTAAGACAGGGTACTTTCTATGGCTACACCTTC.

The chain has TRBV5-1 and TRBJ2-1; 15 positions agree with TRBD2. Losses at the gene ends were 0 bases for V and 6 bases for J; bases not matched to a gene: 7. The CDR3 extends over 18 amino acids. Germline-derived CDR1 and CDR2 are SGHRS and YFSETQ. The CDR3 loop is CASSLVGLAGGSPNEQFF. The CDR3 coding sequence is TGCGCCAGCAGCTTGGTAGGACTAGCGGGGGGGTCTCCCAATGAGCAGTTCTTC.